This T cell receptor beta chain was identified during a study of blood T cell repertoires in COVID-19. Study-level background: The samples span acute and convalescent COVID-19 from the United States, Italy and Spain. PBMCs, B-cell-depleted T cells, or T cells were the source of the cDNA or gDNA that made up the material.

Trimming took off 0 bases at V and 8 bases at J, with 16 bases between the two ends. This CDR3 has 16 residues. CDR1 LGHNA and CDR2 YNFKEQ come from the germline V gene. Participants were aged roughly 18 to 90 years, lived in roughly 25 US areas, and enrolled virtually. Sequencing used immunoSEQ multiplex PCR; TCRdb keeps in-frame clones, though not all of them. The sample records fewer than 500,000 clones, 70% to 90% being singletons. The rearrangement links TRBV4-2 to TRBJ1-4; D possibly corresponds to TRBD1 (5 bases). This receptor was identified in a young woman with acute COVID-19. Sequencing was carried out using PBMCs or T cells enriched from blood (not recorded which). CDR3 DNA sequence: TGTGCCAGCAGCCAAGATCTGGTAGGGGTTGGCGAAAAACTGTTTTTT. This sequence encodes CASSQDLVGVGEKLFF.